This entry concerns a single T cell receptor beta chain. Its antigen is still unknown. Here immunoSEQ multiplex PCR was the method, and the copy in TCRdb shows in-frame clones only, minus some. The sample yields hundreds of thousands of clones, around 93% seen once. The data belong to a study of shared clonotypes between healthy human individuals. The CDR3 spans 14 residues. Trimming removed 5 bases at V and 2 bases at J, with 13 bases between. The germline gives CDR1 SEHNR, CDR2 FQNEAQ (reference sequence). In the naive CD8 group, cells lacked CD45RO and were positively selected for CCR7, so terminally differentiated effector memory CD45RA+ cells were left out. General study points: Among donors, sharing of clonotypes was expected to be affected by sequencing depth.

V gene TRBV7-9 combines with J gene TRBJ2-7; D assignment may be TRBD1 or TRBD2 (5 bases each). This TCR came from a man aged 25 to 40 in good health. The sequenced sample was naive CD8+ T cells sorted from blood. In nucleotides, the CDR3 is TGTGCCAGCAGCCCTTCGCAGGGACCCTACGAGCAGTACTTC. Protein product: CASSPSQGPYEQYF.